This TCR beta chain was sequenced for a study of shared clonotypes between healthy human individuals. Across the whole study: Every donor yielded three CD4 naive, three CD4 memory, two CD8 naive and one CD8 memory plate.

CDR3 length: 14 amino acids. Germline loops: CDR1 SGHVS, CDR2 FQNEAQ. With 1 base removed from V and 8 bases from J, the gap between germline ends came to 12 bases. As processed by the authors: ImmunoSEQ output held junction-only sequences without quality scores, so filtering differed. Here immunoSEQ multiplex PCR was the method, and the copy in TCRdb shows in-frame clones only, minus some. That table supplies the V and J calls and clone size; D and trimming were determined from the DNA. Of fewer than 400,000 clones listed, roughly 70% are singletons. The sequence came from a man between 25 and 39 years old in good health. The rearrangement joins TRBV7-8 to TRBJ2-1; D is unresolved. Specimen: memory CD4+ T cells sorted from blood. Sample subset: CD45RA-negative fraction. The CDR3 DNA is TGTGCCAGCAGCTTAGGTACCCTCAATTATGAGCAGTTCTTC. Amino acid sequence: CASSLGTLNYEQFF.